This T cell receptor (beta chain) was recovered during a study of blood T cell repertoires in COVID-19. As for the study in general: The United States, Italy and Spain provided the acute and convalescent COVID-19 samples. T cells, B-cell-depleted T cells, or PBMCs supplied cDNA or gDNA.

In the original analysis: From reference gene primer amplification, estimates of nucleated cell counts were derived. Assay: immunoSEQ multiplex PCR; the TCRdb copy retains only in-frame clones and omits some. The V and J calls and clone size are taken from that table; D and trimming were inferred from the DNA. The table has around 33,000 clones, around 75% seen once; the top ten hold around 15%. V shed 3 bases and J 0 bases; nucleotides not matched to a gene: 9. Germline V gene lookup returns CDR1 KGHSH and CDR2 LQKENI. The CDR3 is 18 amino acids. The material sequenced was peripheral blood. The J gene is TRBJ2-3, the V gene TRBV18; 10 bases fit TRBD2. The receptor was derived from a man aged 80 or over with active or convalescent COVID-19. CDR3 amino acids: CASSPVGGAGGSTDTQYF. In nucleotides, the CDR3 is TGTGCCAGCTCACCTGTCGGTGGAGCGGGAGGGAGCACAGATACGCAGTATTTT.